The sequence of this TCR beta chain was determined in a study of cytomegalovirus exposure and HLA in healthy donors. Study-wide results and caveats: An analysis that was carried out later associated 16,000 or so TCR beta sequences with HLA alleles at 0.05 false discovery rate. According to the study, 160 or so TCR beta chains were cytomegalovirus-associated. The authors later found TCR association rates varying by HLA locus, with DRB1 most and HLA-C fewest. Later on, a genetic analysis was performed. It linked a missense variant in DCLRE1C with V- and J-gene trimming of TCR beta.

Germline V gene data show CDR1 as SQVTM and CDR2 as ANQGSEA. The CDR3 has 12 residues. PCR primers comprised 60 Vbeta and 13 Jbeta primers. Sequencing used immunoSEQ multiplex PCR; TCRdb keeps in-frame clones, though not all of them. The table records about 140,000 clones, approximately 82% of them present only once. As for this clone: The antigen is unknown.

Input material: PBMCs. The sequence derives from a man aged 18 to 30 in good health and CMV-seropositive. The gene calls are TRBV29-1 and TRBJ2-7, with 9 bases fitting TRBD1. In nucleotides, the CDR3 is TGCAGTTTCGGACAGGGGCGGTCCGAGCAGTACTTC. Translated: CSFGQGRSEQYF.